This is a list of T cell receptor beta chains from one sample in a study of identical twins. TCRdb called the 5' RACE reads again in MiXCR, with one record for every CDR3 protein. There are around 1.7 million distinct CDR3 sequences in the sample; less than 35% occur only once, and 0.27% lies in the top ten. The specimen sequenced was cord blood. The source of these receptors is a newborn girl in good health. The CDR3 runs from the conserved cysteine through the conserved F or W. D genes are given only for firm matches. Clone size is shown for a subset of rows, as once, few, many or a class of expanded clone.

V gene	D gene	J gene	clone size	CDR3 protein	CDR3 DNA
TRBV20-1	NA	TRBJ1-1	NA	CSARAHYGGANTEAFF	TGCAGTGCTAGAGCCCACTACGGGGGAGCGAACACTGAAGCTTTCTTT
TRBV20-1	NA	TRBJ2-5	NA	CSARAWGRVSQETQYF	TGCAGTGCTAGAGCCTGGGGCAGGGTCTCGCAAGAGACCCAGTACTTC
TRBV13	TRBD1	TRBJ2-1	NA	CASRDRDTYNEQFF	TGTGCCAGCAGGGACAGGGATACCTACAATGAGCAGTTCTTC
TRBV6-1	NA	TRBJ1-1	few	CASKAGLYTEAFF	TGTGCCAGCAAAGCAGGGCTTTACACTGAAGCTTTCTTT
TRBV18	NA	TRBJ2-1	few	CASSPLLGADYNEQFF	TGTGCCAGCTCACCCCTTCTCGGGGCCGACTACAATGAGCAGTTCTTC
TRBV30	NA	TRBJ1-1	NA	CAWSLDRNTEAFF	TGTGCCTGGAGCCTGGACAGGAACACTGAAGCTTTCTTT
TRBV20-1	NA	TRBJ2-5	NA	CSADRNTFQETLYF	TGCAGTGCGGACCGAAACACCTTCCAAGAGACCCTGTACTTC
TRBV3-1	NA	TRBJ1-4	NA	CASRLGRTNEKLFF	TGTGCCAGCAGGTTGGGGCGCACTAATGAAAAACTGTTTTTT
TRBV28	TRBD1	TRBJ2-4	NA	CASSEHRGETKNIQYF	TGTGCCAGCAGTGAGCACAGGGGGGAGACCAAAAACATTCAGTACTTC
TRBV4-2	TRBD2	TRBJ2-1	NA	CASSQEKLAGEVDEQFF	TGTGCCAGCAGCCAAGAAAAGCTAGCGGGGGAGGTCGATGAGCAGTTCTTC
TRBV6-1	TRBD2	TRBJ2-4	NA	CASSHPEREGGNEQYF	TGTGCCAGCAGCCACCCTGAGCGGGAGGGGGGAAATGAGCAGTACTTC
TRBV20-1	NA	TRBJ2-3	NA	CSAGRLAPTDTQYF	TGCAGTGCTGGAAGGCTAGCGCCCACAGATACGCAGTATTTT
TRBV18	TRBD2	TRBJ2-7	NA	CASSGTSAGEQYF	TGTGCCAGCTCCGGGACTAGCGCTGGCGAGCAGTACTTC
TRBV2	NA	TRBJ1-2	few	CANSEVGTVYGYTF	TGTGCCAACAGTGAAGTGGGGACGGTCTATGGCTACACCTTC
TRBV20-1	NA	TRBJ2-7	NA	CSCRVRYEQYF	TGCAGCTGCCGGGTTCGGTACGAGCAGTACTTC
TRBV2	NA	TRBJ1-1	NA	CASSVTPSTEAFF	TGTGCCAGCAGCGTCACACCTAGCACTGAAGCTTTCTTT
TRBV5-1	NA	TRBJ2-3	many	CASSLGTEADTQYF	TGCGCCAGCAGCTTGGGGACAGAGGCAGATACGCAGTATTTT
TRBV4-2	NA	TRBJ2-1	NA	CASSQDGRGFSYNEQFF	TGTGCCAGCAGCCAAGACGGGCGCGGCTTCTCCTACAATGAGCAGTTCTTC
TRBV3-1	TRBD2	TRBJ2-1	NA	CASSQGTSTSYNEQFF	TGTGCCAGCAGCCAAGGGACTAGCACCTCCTACAATGAGCAGTTCTTC
TRBV10-3	NA	TRBJ1-5	few	CAISSGASNQPQHF	TGTGCCATCAGTTCCGGGGCTAGCAATCAGCCCCAGCATTTT
TRBV7-2	NA	TRBJ2-1	NA	CASSLRLRGNEQFF	TGTGCCAGCAGCCTAAGGCTTCGGGGGAATGAGCAGTTCTTC
TRBV28	TRBD2	TRBJ2-1	few	CASSLQTSVPFYNEQFF	TGTGCCAGCAGCCTCCAAACTAGCGTCCCATTCTACAATGAGCAGTTCTTC
TRBV7-8	TRBD1	TRBJ2-7	few	CASSRRQGNYEQYF	TGTGCCAGCAGTCGAAGACAGGGGAACTACGAGCAGTACTTC
TRBV11-2	TRBD1	TRBJ2-5	few	CASSIRQGSYQETQYF	TGTGCCAGCAGCATACGACAGGGTTCGTACCAAGAGACCCAGTACTTC
TRBV27	TRBD2	TRBJ2-1	few	CASSFLSGTRTYNEQFF	TGTGCCAGCAGCTTCCTTAGCGGGACGCGAACCTACAATGAGCAGTTCTTC
TRBV3-1	TRBD1	TRBJ1-1	few	CASSPDRRTLMNTEAFF	TGTGCCAGCAGCCCGGACAGGAGAACCCTCATGAACACTGAAGCTTTCTTT
TRBV6-1	NA	TRBJ2-7	few	CASSEALAPSYEQYF	TGTGCCAGCAGTGAGGCCCTAGCTCCCTCCTACGAGCAGTACTTC
TRBV4-2	NA	TRBJ2-5	few	CASSQDRWGETQYF	TGTGCCAGCAGCCAAGATCGCTGGGGGGAGACCCAGTACTTC